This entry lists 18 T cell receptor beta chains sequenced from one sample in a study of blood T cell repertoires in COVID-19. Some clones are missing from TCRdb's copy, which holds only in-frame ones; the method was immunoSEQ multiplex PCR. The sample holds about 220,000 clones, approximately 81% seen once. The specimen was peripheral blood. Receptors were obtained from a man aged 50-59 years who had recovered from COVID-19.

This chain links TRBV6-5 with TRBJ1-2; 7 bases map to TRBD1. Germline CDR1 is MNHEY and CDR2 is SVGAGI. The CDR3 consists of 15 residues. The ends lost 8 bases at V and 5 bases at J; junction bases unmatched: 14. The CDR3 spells CASPPPGTDKYGYTF. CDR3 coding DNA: TGTGCCAGCCCGCCTCCCGGGACAGATAAATATGGCTACACCTTC.

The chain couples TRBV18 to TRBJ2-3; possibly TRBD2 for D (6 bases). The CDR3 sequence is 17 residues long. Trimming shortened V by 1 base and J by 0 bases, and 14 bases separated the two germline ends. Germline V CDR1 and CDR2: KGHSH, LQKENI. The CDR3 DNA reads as TGTGCCAGCTCACCACGGCTAGCGAGAGCTAGCACAGATACGCAGTATTTT. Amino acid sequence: CASSPRLARASTDTQYF.

The CDR3 reads CASSFLGQGLSEQYF. In DNA form, the CDR3 reads TGTGCCAGCAGTTTTCTTGGGCAGGGCTTGAGCGAGCAGTACTTC. This chain connects TRBV27 to TRBJ2-7; D is perhaps TRBD1 (5 bases). The CDR3 consists of 15 residues. Germline V gene lookup returns CDR1 MNHEY and CDR2 SMNVEV (reference sequence). Trimming removed 3 bases from V and 6 bases from J, with 18 bases in between.

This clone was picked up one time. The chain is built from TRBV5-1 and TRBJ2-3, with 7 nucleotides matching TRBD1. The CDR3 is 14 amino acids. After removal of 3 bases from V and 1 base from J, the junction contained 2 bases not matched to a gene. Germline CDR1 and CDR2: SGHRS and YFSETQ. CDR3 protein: CASSSTGGTDTQYF. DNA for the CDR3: TGCGCCAGCAGCTCTACAGGGGGCACAGATACGCAGTATTTT.

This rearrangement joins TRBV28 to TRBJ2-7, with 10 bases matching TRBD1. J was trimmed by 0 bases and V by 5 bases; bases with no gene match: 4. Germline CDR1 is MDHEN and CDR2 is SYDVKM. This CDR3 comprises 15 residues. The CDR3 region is CASSRQGANSYEQYF. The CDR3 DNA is TGTGCCAGCAGTCGACAGGGGGCCAACTCCTACGAGCAGTACTTC.

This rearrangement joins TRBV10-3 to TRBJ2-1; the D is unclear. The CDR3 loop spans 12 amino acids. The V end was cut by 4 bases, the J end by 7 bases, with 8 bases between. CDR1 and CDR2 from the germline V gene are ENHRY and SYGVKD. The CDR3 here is CAISVAGNEQFF. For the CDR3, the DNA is TGTGCCATCAGTGTAGCCGGAAATGAGCAGTTCTTC.

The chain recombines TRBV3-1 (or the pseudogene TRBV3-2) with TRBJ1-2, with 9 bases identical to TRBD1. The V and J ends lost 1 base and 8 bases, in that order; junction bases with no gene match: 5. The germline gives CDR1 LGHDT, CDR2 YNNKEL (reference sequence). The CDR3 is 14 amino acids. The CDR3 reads CASSQVTGGSGYTF. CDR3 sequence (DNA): TGTGCCAGCAGCCAAGTCACAGGGGGCAGCGGCTACACCTTC.

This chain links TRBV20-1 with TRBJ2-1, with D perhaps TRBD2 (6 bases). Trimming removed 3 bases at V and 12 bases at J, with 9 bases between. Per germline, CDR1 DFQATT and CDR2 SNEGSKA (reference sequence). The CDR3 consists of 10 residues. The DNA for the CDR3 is TGCAGTGCTAGTTTGGGGGGGCAGTTCTTC. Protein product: CSASLGGQFF.

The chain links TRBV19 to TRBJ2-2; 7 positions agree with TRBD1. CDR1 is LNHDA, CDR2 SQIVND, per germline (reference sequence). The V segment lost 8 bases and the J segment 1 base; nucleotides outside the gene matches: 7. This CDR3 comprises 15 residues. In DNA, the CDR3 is TGTGCCAGTTCAAGACAGGGTTGGAACACCGGGGAGCTGTTTTTT. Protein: CASSRQGWNTGELFF.

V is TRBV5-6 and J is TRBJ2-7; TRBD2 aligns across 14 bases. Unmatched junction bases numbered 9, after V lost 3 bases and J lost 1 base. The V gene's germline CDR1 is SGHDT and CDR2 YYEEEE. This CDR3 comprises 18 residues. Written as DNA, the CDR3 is TGTGCCAGCAGCTATTCGGGACTAGCGGGAGTCGATTCCTACGAGCAGTACTTC. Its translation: CASSYSGLAGVDSYEQYF.

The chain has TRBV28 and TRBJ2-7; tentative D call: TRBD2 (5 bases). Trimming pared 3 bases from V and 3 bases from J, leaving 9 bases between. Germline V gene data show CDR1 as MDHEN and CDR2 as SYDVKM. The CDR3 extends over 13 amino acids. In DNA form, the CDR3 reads TGTGCCAGCAGTTTCGGCGGGTTCTACGAGCAGTACTTC. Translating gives CASSFGGFYEQYF.

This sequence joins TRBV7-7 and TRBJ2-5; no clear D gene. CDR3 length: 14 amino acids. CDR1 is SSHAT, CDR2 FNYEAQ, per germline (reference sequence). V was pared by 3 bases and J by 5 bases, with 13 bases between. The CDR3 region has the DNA TGTGCCAGCAGCTTTTTGGGCCTGATGGAGACCCAGTACTTC. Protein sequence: CASSFLGLMETQYF.

The CDR3 region has the DNA TGTGCCAGCAGTTCCGGGACTAGCGGGCACGAGCAGTACTTC. Protein product: CASSSGTSGHEQYF. V and J are TRBV27 and TRBJ2-7, with 12 bases fitting TRBD2. This CDR3 spans 14 amino acids. J was trimmed by 5 bases and V by 4 bases; bases with no gene match: 3. Per the germline V gene, CDR1 is MNHEY and CDR2 is SMNVEV (reference sequence).

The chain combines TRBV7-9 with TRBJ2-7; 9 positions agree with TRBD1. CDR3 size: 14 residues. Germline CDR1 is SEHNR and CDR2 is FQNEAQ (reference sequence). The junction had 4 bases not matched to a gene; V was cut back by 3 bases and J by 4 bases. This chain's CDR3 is CASSFQGQGYEQYF. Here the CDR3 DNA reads TGTGCCAGCAGCTTTCAGGGACAGGGATACGAGCAGTACTTC.

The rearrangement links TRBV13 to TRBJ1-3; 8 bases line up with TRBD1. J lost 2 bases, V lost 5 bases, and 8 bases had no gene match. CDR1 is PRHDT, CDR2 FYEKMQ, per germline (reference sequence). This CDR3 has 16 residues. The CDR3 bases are TGTGCCAGCAGCCGACAGCCCAGGGGGCCTGGAAACACCATATATTTT. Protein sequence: CASSRQPRGPGNTIYF.

CDR3 amino acids: CASRAGTSDTGELFF. In DNA form, the CDR3 reads TGTGCCAGCAGGGCCGGGACTAGCGACACCGGGGAGCTGTTTTTT. This rearrangement joins TRBV2 to TRBJ2-2, with TRBD2 matching over 10 bases. The CDR3 consists of 15 residues. Losses at the gene ends were 6 bases for V and 3 bases for J; bases not matched to a gene: 4. Germline V gives CDR1 SNHLY, CDR2 FYNNEI. The full variable domain, in which reference TRBV2 and TRBJ2-2 provide the parts outside the CDR3, is EPEVTQTPSHQVTQMGQEVILRCVPISNHLYFYWYRQILGQKVEFLVSFYNNEISEKSEIFDDQFSVERPDGSNFTLKIRSTKLEDSAMYFCASRAGTSDTGELFFGEGSRLTVL.

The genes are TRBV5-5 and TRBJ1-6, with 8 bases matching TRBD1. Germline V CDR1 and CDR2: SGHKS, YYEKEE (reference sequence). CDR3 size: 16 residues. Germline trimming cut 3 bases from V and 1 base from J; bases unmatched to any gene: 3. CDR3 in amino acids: CASSSQGASYNSPLHF. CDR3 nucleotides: TGTGCCAGCAGCTCCCAGGGGGCATCCTATAATTCACCCCTCCACTTT.

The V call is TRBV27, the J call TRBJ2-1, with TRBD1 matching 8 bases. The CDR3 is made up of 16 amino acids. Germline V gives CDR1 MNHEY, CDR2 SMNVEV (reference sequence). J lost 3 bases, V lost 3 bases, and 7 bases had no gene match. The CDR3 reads CASSFFGTGLYNEQFF. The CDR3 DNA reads TGTGCCAGCAGTTTTTTTGGGACAGGCCTCTACAATGAGCAGTTCTTC.